Ten or more counts support the clone carrying this T cell receptor (beta chain). Its antigen is currently unknown. The CDR3 sequence is 12 residues long. Trimming removed 7 bases from V and 4 bases from J, with 11 bases in between. Time point defined: persistent/refractory GD, antithyroid drugs over 5 years with positive TRAb. The TCR library was prepared using RNA isolated from PBMCs. Patients all came to the study from an endocrinology department in Xi'an, China. The entry originates in a study of regulatory T cells in long-lasting Graves disease. Study-level points and caveats: Patients with persistent Graves' had lower TCR diversity than newly diagnosed patients. Gene preferences differed: TRBV28, TRBJ1-2, TRBJ2-5 in persistent cases.

HTBI primers from iRepertoire and Arm-PCR of CDR3 regions yielded the TCR beta libraries. Authors' analysis steps: Across the samples, identification revealed 60 to 75 TRBV and over 12 TRBJ segments. TCRdb fed the multiplex PCR reads into MiXCR, producing one record per CDR3 protein. Here the V and J calls rest on TCRdb's processing, not on the authors' analysis. The sample carries 350,000 to 500,000 distinct CDR3 sequences, under 25% recorded once. The sequencing used peripheral blood mononuclear cells (PBMCs), collected when the disease was refractory, from a patient treated with antithyroid drugs. The V gene is TRBV12-3 or TRBV12-4, the J gene TRBJ2-7; D ambiguous. This TCR derives from a female donor with Graves disease. The CDR3 DNA sequence: TGTGCCAGCACCCTACACGGATACGAGCAGTACTTC. Its protein is CASTLHGYEQYF.